These T cell receptor beta chains were read from a single sample in a study of blood T cell repertoires in COVID-19. Produced via immunoSEQ multiplex PCR; TCRdb's table is partial and in-frame only. The sample includes around 400,000 clones, 70% to 90% of them seen just once. The sequencing sample was made of peripheral blood. Every receptor here comes from a woman in her sixties with COVID-19, enrolled during active disease. Both conserved end residues are part of each CDR3. D genes are given only for firm matches. Rows give clone size only sometimes, using once, few, many, or a class for an expanded clone.

d_gene	v_gene	abundance	j_gene	CDR3aa	CDR3nt
TRBD1	TRBV5-1	once	TRBJ2-2	CASSSRGRNTGELFF	TGCGCCAGCAGCTCCAGGGGGCGGAACACCGGGGAGCTGTTTTTT
TRBD1	TRBV5-1	NA	TRBJ1-2	CATAQGDAINYGYTF	TGCGCCACGGCCCAGGGGGACGCGATTAACTATGGCTACACCTTC
NA	TRBV7-3	NA	TRBJ2-1	CASSANGQGLNEQFF	TGTGCCAGCAGCGCCAACGGTCAGGGACTTAATGAGCAGTTCTTC
TRBD2	TRBV13	NA	TRBJ2-3	CASSSFGTSGKMDTQYF	TGTGCCAGCAGCTCCTTCGGGACTAGCGGCAAAATGGATACGCAGTATTTT
NA	TRBV18	NA	TRBJ2-3	CASSPSLTDTQYF	TGTGCCAGCTCACCTAGCTTGACAGATACGCAGTATTTT
TRBD1	TRBV27	NA	TRBJ2-3	CATRDRGPDTQYF	TGTGCCACCCGGGACAGGGGTCCAGATACGCAGTATTTT
TRBD1	TRBV28	NA	TRBJ2-4	CASSSYYQGALGYF	TGTGCCAGCAGTTCATACTATCAGGGGGCCTTGGGGTACTTC
TRBD1	TRBV15	once	TRBJ2-1	CATSRDLGTDNEQFF	TGTGCCACCAGCAGAGATTTGGGGACAGACAATGAGCAGTTCTTC
NA	TRBV13	few	TRBJ2-7	CASSPRLTYEQYF	TGTGCCAGCAGCCCCCGACTGACCTACGAGCAGTACTTC
TRBD1	TRBV3-1/TRBV3-2	NA	TRBJ1-1	CASSPGQGGTEAFF	TGTGCCAGCAGCCCAGGACAGGGTGGTACTGAAGCTTTCTTT
NA	TRBV6-5	once	TRBJ1-1	CASSYRAMGRNTEAFF	TGTGCCAGCAGTTACCGCGCCATGGGCAGGAACACTGAAGCTTTCTTT
TRBD2	TRBV5-1	NA	TRBJ2-1	CASRNAGGLYNEQFF	TGCGCCAGCAGAAATGCGGGGGGACTCTACAATGAGCAGTTCTTC
NA	TRBV5-4	NA	TRBJ2-7	CASSFGDSRAHEQYF	TGTGCCAGCAGCTTCGGGGACTCTAGGGCCCACGAGCAGTACTTC